This paragraph covers one T cell receptor beta chain sequence. The antigen is unknown. In the same sample, other DNA sequences code for this CDR3. Every donor provided one heparinised blood draw, which averaged about 110 mL. Sequencing targeted expressed TCRB transcripts, as all isolated RNA had been reverse transcribed. Samples of naive, central memory and regulatory T cells yielded a mean of approximately 3.9 million reads. The assay was immunoSEQ multiplex PCR, and TCRdb's table has in-frame clones only and misses some. The sample lists a few hundred thousand clones; approximately 11% were seen once. The source of the sample is a study of beta chain features in type 1 diabetes. The study, taken as a whole, reports: TCRB CDR3 length was moderately but significantly reduced in all four CD4+ subsets of Type 1 diabetes patients.

The sample was central memory CD4+ T cells from blood. The TCR was taken from a man younger than 35 in good health.

The CDR3 sequence: CASSLDGRGYEQYF. Here the CDR3 DNA reads TGTGCCAGCAGCTTAGACGGGAGAGGTTACGAGCAGTACTTC. The chain couples TRBV7-2 to TRBJ2-7; tentatively, D is TRBD2 (6 bases). The CDR3 is 14 amino acids. With 1 base removed from V and 4 bases from J, the gap between germline ends came to 11 bases. Looked up from germline, CDR1 is SGHTA and CDR2 is FQGNSA.